The next 28 T cell receptor beta chains were all read from a single sample in a study of blood T cell repertoires in COVID-19. Using immunoSEQ multiplex PCR, the repertoire was profiled, and TCRdb retains in-frame clones only, with some absent. Among about 68,000 clones, 65% to 90% were seen once, and the ten largest hold roughly 1.4%. Sequencing was carried out using peripheral blood. Source of these receptors: a woman aged 55-70 years with acute or convalescent COVID-19.

This chain joins TRBV6-5 and TRBJ1-5; D may be TRBD1 (6 bases). V lost 10 bases and J 3 bases, leaving 13 bases between the germline ends. CDR1 MNHEY and CDR2 SVGAGI come from the germline V gene. This CDR3 region has 13 residues. Here the CDR3 DNA reads TGTGCCACCCTTTGGACAGTCAATCAGCCCCAGCATTTT. This codes for CATLWTVNQPQHF.

The V gene is TRBV12-5, the J gene TRBJ2-7; TRBD1 aligns across 11 bases. Germline assignment: CDR1 LGHNT and CDR2 FRNRAP. This CDR3 contains 19 residues. J was trimmed by 1 base and V by 0 bases; bases with no gene match: 11. In nucleotides, the CDR3 is TGTGCTAGTGGTTTGGTAGTGTGGGACAGGGGGGGAGGGTCCTACGAGCAGTACTTC. Protein product: CASGLVVWDRGGGSYEQYF.

The J gene is TRBJ2-2, the V gene TRBV27; 9 bases fit TRBD1. Germline CDR1 and CDR2: MNHEY and SMNVEV (reference sequence). V shed 3 bases, J shed 7 bases, and the junction held 12 bases outside the gene matches. This CDR3 comprises 17 residues. The CDR3 region has the DNA TGTGCCAGCAGTTTCCGGCGACAGGGGGGAGAACACGGGGAGCTGTTTTTT. Protein: CASSFRRQGGEHGELFF.

The V gene is TRBV6-5, the J gene TRBJ1-4; 10 positions match TRBD1. Germline V lookup: CDR1 MNHEY, CDR2 SVGAGI. Unmatched junction bases numbered 4, after V lost 2 bases and J lost 7 bases. This CDR3 region has 15 residues. Here the CDR3 reads CASSYQTGGGEKLFF. DNA for the CDR3: TGTGCCAGCAGTTACCAGACAGGGGGCGGTGAAAAACTGTTTTTT.

The V and J genes are TRBV19 and TRBJ2-3; D might be TRBD1 (6 bases). Germline V CDR1 and CDR2: LNHDA, SQIVND (reference sequence). V was trimmed by 7 bases and J by 0 bases, leaving 11 bases between them. The CDR3 extends over 14 amino acids. The CDR3 protein is CASTLRGSTDTQYF. CDR3 sequence (DNA): TGTGCCAGTACTCTGAGGGGGAGCACAGATACGCAGTATTTT.

The V gene is TRBV5-1, the J gene TRBJ1-1; D gene unclear. CDR3 length: 15 residues. Trimming removed 4 bases at V and 0 bases at J, with 13 bases between. From germline, CDR1 is SGHRS and CDR2 YFSETQ. The DNA of the CDR3 is TGCGCCAGCAGCCCCATAACGGGGATGAACACTGAAGCTTTCTTT. Translating gives CASSPITGMNTEAFF.

The chain has TRBV6-5 and TRBJ2-7; tentatively, D is TRBD1 (5 bases). V lost 0 bases and J lost 6, with 15 bases in between. This CDR3 is built from 15 residues. Germline V lookup: CDR1 MNHEY, CDR2 SVGAGI. The CDR3 loop reads CASSYSTGVWSEQYF. CDR3 coding DNA: TGTGCCAGCAGTTACTCAACAGGCGTCTGGTCCGAGCAGTACTTC.

This chain joins TRBV28 and TRBJ1-2, with TRBD1 as a possible D gene (5 bases). The germline CDR1 and CDR2 sequences are MDHEN and SYDVKM. Trimming cost V 4 bases and J 7 bases, with 16 bases left between them. The CDR3 runs to 14 residues. The CDR3 nucleotides are TGTGCCAGCAGTTGGAGGGCAGGGACGGGTGGCTACACCTTC. Its protein product is CASSWRAGTGGYTF.

The chain recombines TRBV5-1 with TRBJ1-1, with 7 bases fitting TRBD1. The ends lost 4 bases at V and 3 bases at J; junction bases unmatched: 6. CDR3 length equals 14 residues. Germline V gene sequence: CDR1 SGHRS, CDR2 YFSETQ. CDR3 nucleotide sequence: TGCGCCAGCAGCAACGACAGGGTATACACTGAAGCTTTCTTT. It encodes CASSNDRVYTEAFF.

The gene calls are TRBV4-1 and TRBJ2-7, with D perhaps matching TRBD1 (5 bases). The CDR3 totals 15 residues. The germline V gene encodes CDR1 MGHRA and CDR2 YSYEKL. Trimming left V 0 bases short and J 7 bases short, with 16 bases between. CDR3 sequence: CASSQDLKWGEEQYF. The CDR3 DNA is TGCGCCAGCAGCCAAGATCTTAAGTGGGGCGAAGAGCAGTACTTC.

V gene TRBV14 combines with J gene TRBJ2-7; D may be TRBD1 (7 bases). Germline CDR1 SGHDN, CDR2 FVKESK. This CDR3 has 19 amino acids. V was pared by 4 bases and J by 2 bases, with 27 bases between. CDR3 bases: TGTGCCAGCAGCCCCCGACAGGGATACTCGGCGGGGAAAGCCTACGAGCAGTACTTC. Amino acids: CASSPRQGYSAGKAYEQYF.

J is TRBJ1-2 and V is TRBV30; D is possibly TRBD1 (5 bases). Deletions cut 1 base from V and 8 bases from J, with 17 bases between. The germline gives CDR1 GTSNPN, CDR2 SVGIG (reference sequence). The CDR3 spans 14 residues. The CDR3 protein is CAWSDIPRVYGYTF. CDR3 nucleotide sequence: TGTGCCTGGAGTGATATCCCCAGGGTCTACGGCTACACCTTC.

This clone was seen a single time. The chain recombines TRBV7-9 with TRBJ2-7; 9 bases line up with TRBD2. Germline V gene lookup returns CDR1 SEHNR and CDR2 FQNEAQ (reference sequence). The CDR3 contains 14 residues. J lost 5 bases, V lost 8 bases, and 10 bases had no gene match. Here the CDR3 DNA reads TGTGCCAGCGGACTGCGGGGGGGCGGAGACGAGCAGTACTTC. As protein: CASGLRGGGDEQYF.

J is TRBJ1-2 and V is TRBV7-2; 8 bases are a match to TRBD1. Germline V gene sequence: CDR1 SGHTA, CDR2 FQGNSA. This CDR3 contains 13 residues. The junction had 7 bases not matched to a gene; V was cut back by 5 bases and J by 8 bases. CDR3 sequence (DNA): TGTGCCAGCAGCGTAGACAGGGGCTACGGCTACACCTTC. Translation gives CASSVDRGYGYTF.

The gene calls are TRBV11-2 and TRBJ1-1, with D perhaps matching TRBD1 (5 bases). The germline V gene has CDR1 SGHAT and CDR2 FQNNGV. The V gene lost 1 base and the J gene lost 7 bases, with 7 bases spanning the gap. This CDR3 region has 12 residues. CDR3 DNA sequence: TGTGCCAGCAGCTTAGCAGGGTTTGAAGCTTTCTTT. Translation gives CASSLAGFEAFF.

This chain links TRBV18 with TRBJ2-5; the D gene is possibly TRBD2 (6 bases). The CDR3 totals 14 residues. Germline V gene data show CDR1 as KGHSH and CDR2 as LQKENI. Trimming stripped 9 bases from V and 4 bases from J, with 18 bases between. The CDR3 spells CASFTRGGGETQYF. CDR3 in DNA: TGTGCCAGTTTCACGCGGGGAGGTGGAGAGACCCAGTACTTC.

Of note for this clone: Other nucleotide sequences from this sample produce the same CDR3. This chain connects TRBV20-1 to TRBJ1-2; no firm D call. The CDR3 is 11 amino acids. Germline V gene lookup returns CDR1 DFQATT and CDR2 SNEGSKA (reference sequence). Trimming cost V 3 bases and J 5 bases, with 7 bases left between them. The CDR3: CSASPGYGYTF. Written as DNA, the CDR3 is TGCAGTGCTAGCCCCGGGTATGGCTACACCTTC.

The chain recombines TRBV2 with TRBJ1-2, with D perhaps TRBD1 (5 bases). V lost 7 bases to trimming and J lost 8 bases, with 26 bases between them. Germline V lookup: CDR1 SNHLY, CDR2 FYNNEI. The length of the CDR3 is 16 residues. The CDR3 region has the DNA TGTGCCAGCACTCAATGGAGGGAGGGACCCCGGGAGGGCTACACCTTC. It translates to CASTQWREGPREGYTF.

V gene TRBV29-1 combines with J gene TRBJ2-5; D gene unclear. V was clipped by 4 bases and J by 4 bases, with 13 bases between them. Germline V lookup: CDR1 SQVTM, CDR2 ANQGSEA. The CDR3 sequence is 13 residues long. The CDR3 loop is CSVGAQLRETQYF. Written as DNA, the CDR3 is TGCAGCGTTGGGGCCCAGCTCCGAGAGACCCAGTACTTC.

The chain uses TRBV12-3 or TRBV12-4 and TRBJ2-5; maybe TRBD1 (5 bases). The ends were cut back, 8 bases at V and 1 base at J, with 8 bases in the middle. CDR3 length: 12 residues. DNA of the CDR3: TGTGCCAGCTCAGGGTCCCAAGAGACCCAGTACTTC. Translating it yields CASSGSQETQYF.

This clone showed up just a few times. V gene TRBV7-9 combines with J gene TRBJ2-7, with 9 positions matching TRBD2. With 5 bases clipped from V and 10 bases from J, the junction kept 3 bases outside the gene matches. The CDR3 loop spans 11 amino acids. Germline CDR1 reads SEHNR; CDR2 reads FQNEAQ (reference sequence). CDR3 protein: CASSPSGDQYF. The CDR3 coding sequence is TGTGCCAGCAGCCCTAGCGGGGATCAGTACTTC.

This clone showed up just once. The genes are TRBV19 and TRBJ2-1, with 9 nucleotides matching TRBD2. Unmatched junction bases numbered 13, after V lost 1 base and J lost 9 bases. The CDR3 runs 17 residues. Germline lookup yields CDR1 LNHDA and CDR2 SQIVND (reference sequence). For the CDR3, the DNA is TGTGCCAGTAGTATAGTCCCTAGCGGGATTTCTTCCGGTGAGCAGTTCTTC. Its translation is CASSIVPSGISSGEQFF. Full variable domain (missing parts from reference TRBV19 and TRBJ2-1): DGGITQSPKYLFRKEGQNVTLSCEQNLNHDAMYWYRQDPGQGLRLIYYSQIVNDFQKGDIAEGYSVSREKKESFPLTVTSAQKNPTAFYLCASSIVPSGISSGEQFFGPGTRLTVL.

CDR3 region: CAWSVLGLAEKLFF. Written as DNA, the CDR3 is TGTGCCTGGAGTGTACTAGGTCTGGCTGAAAAACTGTTTTTT. The chain employs TRBV30 and TRBJ1-4; D is undetermined. Germline values: CDR1 GTSNPN, CDR2 SVGIG (reference sequence). V was shortened by 0 bases and J by 7 bases, with 12 bases between the two germline ends. The CDR3 totals 14 residues.

This clone was seen a few times. The chain has TRBV19 and TRBJ1-3; TRBD1 matches at 7 bases. Looked up from germline, CDR1 is LNHDA and CDR2 is SQIVND (reference sequence). The CDR3 consists of 15 residues. The V and J ends lost 6 bases and 4 bases, in that order; junction bases with no gene match: 9. The CDR3 spells CASRPPTGSGNTIYF. In DNA form, the CDR3 reads TGTGCCAGTAGGCCTCCGACAGGGTCCGGAAACACCATATATTTT.

V and J are TRBV3-1 (or the pseudogene TRBV3-2) and TRBJ1-4; D gene ambiguous. V dropped 2 bases and J dropped 0 bases, with 10 bases sitting between them. This CDR3 region has 16 residues. The germline CDR1 and CDR2 sequences are LGHDT and YNNKEL (reference sequence). CDR3 sequence (DNA): TGTGCCAGCAGCCAATATACGGGTCCAACTAATGAAAAACTGTTTTTT. Amino acid sequence: CASSQYTGPTNEKLFF.

This rearrangement joins TRBV5-1 to TRBJ2-3; 9 bases match TRBD2. Germline V CDR1 and CDR2: SGHRS, YFSETQ. Losses at the gene ends were 0 bases for V and 3 bases for J; bases not matched to a gene: 8. The CDR3 is 17 amino acids. The chain's CDR3 is CASSLVGREGLTDTQYF. CDR3 bases: TGCGCCAGCAGCTTGGTGGGGCGGGAGGGCCTGACAGATACGCAGTATTTT.

J is TRBJ1-2 and V is TRBV4-2; D is perhaps TRBD1 (6 bases). Trimming shortened V by 0 bases and J by 8 bases, and 16 bases separated the two germline ends. Per germline, CDR1 LGHNA and CDR2 YNFKEQ. The CDR3 loop spans 15 amino acids. CDR3 bases: TGTGCCAGCAGCCAAGATTACCTGGCAGGGGTCGGCTACACCTTC. It specifies CASSQDYLAGVGYTF.

V and J are TRBV4-2 and TRBJ2-7, with 9 bases fitting TRBD2. Germline values: CDR1 LGHNA, CDR2 YNFKEQ. With 3 bases clipped from V and 2 bases from J, the junction kept 8 bases outside the gene matches. The CDR3 consists of 16 residues. CDR3 DNA sequence: TGTGCCAGCAGCCACCAGACTAGCGGACTTACCTACGAGCAGTACTTC. As protein: CASSHQTSGLTYEQYF.